This record concerns one TCR beta chain sequence. Its antigen is as yet unknown. The CDR3 runs to 15 residues. Trimming took 3 bases from V and 4 from J; bases not matched to a gene: 5. CDR1 is MNHEY and CDR2 is SMNVEV in the germline V gene (reference sequence). This sample was taken from a study of cytomegalovirus exposure and HLA in healthy donors. General study findings and limits: Investigators reported 164 TCR beta chains as tied to cytomegalovirus. Later, an analysis found that TCR clusters from the first cohort tended to co-occur in the roughly 120 validation repertoires. A few CMV-associated chains were confirmed in vitro to be specific for CMV antigens. The classifier reportedly diagnosed cytomegalovirus status with high specificity and sensitivity.

The method was immunoSEQ multiplex PCR; TCRdb's version includes in-frame clones alone and lacks a portion of them. The sample lists some 250,000 clones; 86% were seen once. The material sequenced was PBMCs. The sequence derives from a woman aged 30 to 39 in good health and CMV-seropositive. J is TRBJ2-2 and V is TRBV27, with 7 bases identical to TRBD1. This chain's CDR3 is CASSFGQAGTGELFF. The CDR3 DNA reads TGTGCCAGCAGTTTCGGACAGGCAGGCACCGGGGAGCTGTTTTTT.